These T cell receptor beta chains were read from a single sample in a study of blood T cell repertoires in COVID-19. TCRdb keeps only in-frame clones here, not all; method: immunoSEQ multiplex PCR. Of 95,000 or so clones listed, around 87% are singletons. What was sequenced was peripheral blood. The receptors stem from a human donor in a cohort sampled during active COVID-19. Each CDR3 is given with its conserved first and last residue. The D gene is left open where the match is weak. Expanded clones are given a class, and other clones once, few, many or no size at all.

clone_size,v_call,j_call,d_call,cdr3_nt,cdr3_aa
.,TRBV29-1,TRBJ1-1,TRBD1,TGCAGCGTTCCAGGGGGCACTGAAGCTTTCTTT,CSVPGGTEAFF
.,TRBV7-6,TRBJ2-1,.,TGTGCCAGCAGCTTATCCCTGACAGTAAGCTCCTACAATGAGCAGTTCTTC,CASSLSLTVSSYNEQFF
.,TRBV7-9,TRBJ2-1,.,TGTGCCAGCAGCTTGGTCGGGGGCTCCTACAATGAGCAGTTCTTC,CASSLVGGSYNEQFF
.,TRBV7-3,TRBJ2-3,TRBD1,TGTGCCAGCAGCCCAGGGGGCAGGCAGTCGACAGATACGCAGTATTTT,CASSPGGRQSTDTQYF
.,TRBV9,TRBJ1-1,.,TGTGCCAGCAGCGCTTCCAGATCCCAGGGGAACACTGAAGCTTTCTTT,CASSASRSQGNTEAFF
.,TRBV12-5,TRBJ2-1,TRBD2,TGTGCTAGTGGTTTGAATTGGCGGGGGGAGGCCAATGAGCAGTTCTTC,CASGLNWRGEANEQFF
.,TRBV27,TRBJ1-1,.,TGTGCCAGCAGTTTAAGAGGTGGAAACACTGAAGCTTTCTTT,CASSLRGGNTEAFF
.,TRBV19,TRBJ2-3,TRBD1,TGTGCCAGTAGTACCCTCGTGACAGGGACCCTCACAGATACGCAGTATTTT,CASSTLVTGTLTDTQYF
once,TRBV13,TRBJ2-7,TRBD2,TGTGCCAGCAGCTTAGGGGCGGGGGTGACCTACGAGCAGTACTTC,CASSLGAGVTYEQYF
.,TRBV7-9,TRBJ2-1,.,TGTGCCAGCAGCTTTGGTCAGGGGGGCAATGAGCAGTTCTTC,CASSFGQGGNEQFF
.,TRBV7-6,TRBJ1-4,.,TGTGCCAGCAGCTTAGGGGGGCTTGCGACTAATGAAAAACTGTTTTTT,CASSLGGLATNEKLFF
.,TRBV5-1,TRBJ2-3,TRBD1,TGCGCCAGCAGCTTGGTCTCAGGGGGAGTCGGAGATACGCAGTATTTT,CASSLVSGGVGDTQYF
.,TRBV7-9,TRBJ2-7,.,TGTGCCAGCAGCCCAGGACAGATCCCAGGCGAGCAGTACTTC,CASSPGQIPGEQYF
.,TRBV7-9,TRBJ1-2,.,TGTGCCAGCAGCCACGGACAGAACTATGGCTACACCTTC,CASSHGQNYGYTF
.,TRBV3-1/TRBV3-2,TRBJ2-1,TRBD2,TGTGCCAGCAGCCAAGAACTCCCGGGACTAGAAACTGAGCAGTTCTTC,CASSQELPGLETEQFF
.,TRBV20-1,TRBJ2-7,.,TGCAGTGCTAGTACGACTACGTACGAGCAGTACTTC,CSASTTTYEQYF
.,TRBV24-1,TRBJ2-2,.,TGTGCCACCAGTGATTTCCCGGCCGGGGAGCTGTTTTTT,CATSDFPAGELFF
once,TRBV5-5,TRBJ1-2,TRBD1,TGTGCCAGCAGTTCTCTAGGGGGCGGCTATGGCTACACCTTC,CASSSLGGGYGYTF
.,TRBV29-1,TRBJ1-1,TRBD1,TGCAGCGCTCGTTACAGGGGAAGAAACACTGAAGCTTTCTTT,CSARYRGRNTEAFF